This T cell receptor beta chain is drawn from a study of blood T cell repertoires in COVID-19. Study-level background: PBMCs, B-cell-depleted T cells, or T cells provided the cDNA or gDNA that made up the material.

Original processing notes: How many nucleated cells were present was estimated from reference gene primer amplification. The method was immunoSEQ multiplex PCR; TCRdb's version includes in-frame clones alone and lacks a portion of them. For V, J and clone size, that table is used; D and trimming come from the DNA. The table records around 240,000 clones, 65% to 90% of them present only once. Germline lookup yields CDR1 SGHRS and CDR2 YFSETQ. Deletions cut 3 bases from V and 8 bases from J, with 9 bases between. The CDR3 extends over 12 amino acids. The TCR sequence derives from a woman aged 45-60 years with acute or convalescent COVID-19. Sequencing was done on a sample of peripheral blood. The gene calls are TRBV5-1 and TRBJ2-1, with a weak D call TRBD1 (6 bases). The CDR3 region has the DNA TGCGCCAGCAGCTACAGGGCTCATGAGCAGTTCTTC. It encodes CASSYRAHEQFF.